Reported below is one TCR beta chain. This entry is derived from a study of T cell changes during pregnancy in multiple sclerosis. This CDR3 is 13 amino acids long. J gave up 4 bases and V 6 bases, and 5 bases lay outside the gene matches. The V gene's germline CDR1 is SGHRS and CDR2 YFSETQ. The method was immunoSEQ multiplex PCR; TCRdb's version includes in-frame clones alone and lacks a portion of them. The sample has over 55,000 clones; over 80% are singletons. This sequence was found in a female donor in good health, enrolled as a control in a pregnancy study. Specimen: CD8+ T cells from peripheral blood mononuclear cells, collected in the third trimester of pregnancy. The V and J genes are TRBV5-1 and TRBJ1-2; 8 bases fit TRBD1. The CDR3 loop is CASTTGGTYGYTF. The DNA of the CDR3 is TGCGCCAGCACCACAGGGGGGACCTATGGCTACACCTTC.